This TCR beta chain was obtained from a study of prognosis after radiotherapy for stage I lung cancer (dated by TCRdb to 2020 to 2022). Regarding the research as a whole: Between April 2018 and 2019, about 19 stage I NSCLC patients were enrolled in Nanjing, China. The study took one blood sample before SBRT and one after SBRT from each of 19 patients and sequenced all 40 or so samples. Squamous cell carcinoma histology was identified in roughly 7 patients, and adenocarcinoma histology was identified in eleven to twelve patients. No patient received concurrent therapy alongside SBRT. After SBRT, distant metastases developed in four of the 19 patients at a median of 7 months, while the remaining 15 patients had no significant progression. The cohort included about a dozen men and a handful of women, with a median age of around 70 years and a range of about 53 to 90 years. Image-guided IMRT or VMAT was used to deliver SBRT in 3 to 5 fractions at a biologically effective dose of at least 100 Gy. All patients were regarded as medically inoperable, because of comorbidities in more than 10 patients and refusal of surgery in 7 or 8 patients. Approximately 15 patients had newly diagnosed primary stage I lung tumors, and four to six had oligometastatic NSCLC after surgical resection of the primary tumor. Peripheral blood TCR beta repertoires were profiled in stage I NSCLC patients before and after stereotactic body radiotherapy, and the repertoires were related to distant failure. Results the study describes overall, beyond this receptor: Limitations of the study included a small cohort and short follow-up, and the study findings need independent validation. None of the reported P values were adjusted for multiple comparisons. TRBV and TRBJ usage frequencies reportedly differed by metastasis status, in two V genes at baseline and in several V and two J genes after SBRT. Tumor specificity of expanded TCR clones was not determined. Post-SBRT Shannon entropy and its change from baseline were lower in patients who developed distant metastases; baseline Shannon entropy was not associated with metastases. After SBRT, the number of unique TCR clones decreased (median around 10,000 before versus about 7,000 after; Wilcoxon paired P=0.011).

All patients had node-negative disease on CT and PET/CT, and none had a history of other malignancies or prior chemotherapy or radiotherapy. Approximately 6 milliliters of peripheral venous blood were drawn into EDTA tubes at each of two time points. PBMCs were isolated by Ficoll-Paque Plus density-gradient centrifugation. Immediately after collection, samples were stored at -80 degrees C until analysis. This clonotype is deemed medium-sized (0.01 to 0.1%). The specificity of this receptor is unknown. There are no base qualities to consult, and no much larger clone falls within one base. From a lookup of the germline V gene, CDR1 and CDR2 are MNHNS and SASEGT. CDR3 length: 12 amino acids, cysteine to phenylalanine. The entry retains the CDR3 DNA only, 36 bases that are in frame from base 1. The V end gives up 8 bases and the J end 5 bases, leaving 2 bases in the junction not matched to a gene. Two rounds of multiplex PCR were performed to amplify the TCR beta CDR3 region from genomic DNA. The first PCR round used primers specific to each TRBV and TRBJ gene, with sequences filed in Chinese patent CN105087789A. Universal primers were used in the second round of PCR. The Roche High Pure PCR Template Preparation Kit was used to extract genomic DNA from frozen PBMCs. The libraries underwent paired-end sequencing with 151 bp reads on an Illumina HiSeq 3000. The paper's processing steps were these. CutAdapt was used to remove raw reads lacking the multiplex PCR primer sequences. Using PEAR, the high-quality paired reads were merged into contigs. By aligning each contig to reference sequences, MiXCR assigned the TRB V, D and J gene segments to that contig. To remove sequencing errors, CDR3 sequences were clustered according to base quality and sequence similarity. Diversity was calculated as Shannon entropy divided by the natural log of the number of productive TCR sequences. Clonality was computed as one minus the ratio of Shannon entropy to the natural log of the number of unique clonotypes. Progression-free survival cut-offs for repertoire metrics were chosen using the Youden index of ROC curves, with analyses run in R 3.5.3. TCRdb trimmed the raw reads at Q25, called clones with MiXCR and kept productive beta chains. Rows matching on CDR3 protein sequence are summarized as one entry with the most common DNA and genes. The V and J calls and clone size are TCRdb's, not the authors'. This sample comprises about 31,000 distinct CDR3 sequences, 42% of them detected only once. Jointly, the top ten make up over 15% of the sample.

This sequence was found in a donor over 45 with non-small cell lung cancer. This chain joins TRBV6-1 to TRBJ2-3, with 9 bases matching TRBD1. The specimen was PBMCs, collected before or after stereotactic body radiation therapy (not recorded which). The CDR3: CASRTGEDTQYF. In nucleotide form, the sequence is TGTGCCAGCCGGACAGGGGAAGATACGCAGTATTTT.